This TCR beta chain was captured by sequencing in a study of beta chain features in type 1 diabetes. The investigators reverse transcribed all of the isolated RNA, so they sequenced expressed TCRB transcripts. Regulatory, naive and central memory T cell samples averaged roughly 4 million reads. Measured with immunoSEQ multiplex PCR; TCRdb has only the in-frame clones, and not every one. This table has a few hundred thousand clones, roughly 12% appearing once. Of note for this clone: The target antigen is unknown.

It was via CD45RO/CCR7/CD25/CD127/CD95/CD27 that CD4+ naive, central memory, regulatory and stem cell-like memory cells were sorted. Purity exceeding 98% was reached by all sorted populations. Study results and caveats: Within each of all four CD4+ subsets, Type 1 diabetes patients had TCRB CDR3s that were moderately but significantly shorter. Insertion counts at VDJ junctions were lower in type 1 diabetes patients, who also showed more deletions there.

The CDR3 extends over 14 amino acids. Trimming took 4 bases from V and 8 from J, leaving 17 bases between them. Germline loops: CDR1 SGHTA, CDR2 FQGNSA. This sequence was found in a young woman with type 1 diabetes. V gene TRBV7-2 combines with J gene TRBJ2-5; weak D call: TRBD1 (6 bases). Sequencing was performed on naive CD4+ T cells from blood. The CDR3 here is CASSSGTIRETQYF. The CDR3 DNA sequence: TGTGCCAGCAGCTCCGGGACAATCAGAGAAACCCAGTACTTC.